The next 19 T cell receptor beta chains were all read from a single sample in a study of shared clonotypes between healthy human individuals. The method was immunoSEQ multiplex PCR; TCRdb's version includes in-frame clones alone and lacks a portion of them. The sample has some 2,100,000 clones; about 93% are singletons. It was CD45RO-negative cells, positively selected for CCR7, that made up naive CD8 cells, with terminally differentiated effector memory CD45RA+ cells excluded. Sequencing was carried out using naive CD8+ T cells from PBMCs. These receptors were taken from a man aged 18 to 29 in good health. Some clones in this sample may be carry-over from other donors' samples.

The gene calls are TRBV15 and TRBJ2-7; D is possibly TRBD2 (6 bases). The V end lost 5 bases, the J end lost 6 bases, and 14 bases lay between the germline ends. Germline assignment: CDR1 LNHNV and CDR2 YYDKDF (reference sequence). There are 13 residues in the CDR3. The CDR3 coding sequence is TGTGCCACCAGCGTTACTAGCCGCTCCGAGCAGTACTTC. Protein product: CATSVTSRSEQYF.

Note on this clone: This specimen includes other DNA sequences encoding the same CDR3. This chain links TRBV27 with TRBJ1-5; D uncertain. Trimming shortened V by 6 bases and J by 0 bases, and 12 bases separated the two germline ends. The germline V gene encodes CDR1 MNHEY and CDR2 SMNVEV (reference sequence). CDR3 length: 15 amino acids. This CDR3 reads CASSPRGGSNQPQHF. As DNA, the CDR3 is TGTGCCAGCAGCCCGAGAGGCGGTAGCAATCAGCCCCAGCATTTT.

In this sample, this clone turned up once. The chain carries TRBV5-4 and TRBJ2-1; D is unresolved. The germline V gene has CDR1 SGHNT and CDR2 YYREEE (reference sequence). CDR3 length: 15 amino acids. V dropped 4 bases and J dropped 2 bases, with 13 bases sitting between them. The CDR3 loop is CASSHVAAAYNEQFF. The CDR3 DNA reads as TGTGCCAGCAGCCACGTGGCAGCAGCCTACAATGAGCAGTTCTTC. Full variable domain (remainder filled in from reference TRBV5-4 and TRBJ2-1): ETGVTQSPTHLIKTRGQQVTLRCSSQSGHNTVSWYQQALGQGPQFIFQYYREEENGRGNFPPRFSGLQFPNYSSELNVNALELDDSALYLCASSHVAAAYNEQFFGPGTRLTVL.

The V call is TRBV13, the J call TRBJ2-7; D may be TRBD1 or TRBD2 (5 bases each). This CDR3 contains 14 residues. Germline lookup yields CDR1 PRHDT and CDR2 FYEKMQ (reference sequence). V was cut by 4 bases and J by 2 bases, with 12 bases left in between. The CDR3, as DNA: TGTGCCAGCAGCTGGGGCGGGTACACCTACGAGCAGTACTTC. Protein: CASSWGGYTYEQYF.

CDR3 amino acids: CASSVDDRGHWNGYTF. The DNA for the CDR3 is TGTGCCAGCAGCGTAGACGACAGGGGGCACTGGAATGGCTACACCTTC. The rearrangement uses TRBV9 and TRBJ1-2; 10 bases align to TRBD1. The length of the CDR3 is 16 residues. CDR1 and CDR2 from the germline V gene are SGDLS and YYNGEE. After removal of 0 bases from V and 6 bases from J, the junction contained 8 bases not matched to a gene.

V usage is TRBV13 and J usage is TRBJ2-5, with 10 bases lining up with TRBD1. Germline V gives CDR1 PRHDT, CDR2 FYEKMQ (reference sequence). V dropped 7 bases and J dropped 7; count of bases not matched to a gene: 15. The CDR3 runs 16 residues. CDR3 residues: CASTEGGTGDFGTQYF. For the CDR3, the DNA is TGTGCCAGCACCGAGGGGGGGACAGGGGACTTCGGGACCCAGTACTTC.

The rearrangement joins TRBV10-1 to TRBJ2-7; D assignment may be TRBD1 or TRBD2 (5 bases each). Germline assignment: CDR1 WNHNN and CDR2 SYGVQD (reference sequence). V dropped 6 bases and J dropped 5 bases, with 20 bases sitting between them. The CDR3 is 15 residues long. CDR3 coding DNA: TGCGCCAGCAGCCTCGGGGCCAACCCAGCCCACGAGCAGTACTTC. This translates into CASSLGANPAHEQYF.

The chain joins TRBV29-1 to TRBJ2-2, with TRBD2 identical over 13 bases. The CDR3 consists of 16 residues. Germline loops: CDR1 SQVTM, CDR2 ANQGSEA. V dropped 4 bases and J dropped 0; count of bases not matched to a gene: 2. DNA for the CDR3: TGCAGCGTTGCGGGACTAGCGGGGTCGAACACCGGGGAGCTGTTTTTT. It encodes CSVAGLAGSNTGELFF.

This clone is a singleton in its sample. The V gene is TRBV11-2, the J gene TRBJ2-3, with TRBD2 matching over 8 bases. The CDR3 has 16 amino acids. The germline V gene encodes CDR1 SGHAT and CDR2 FQNNGV. V lost 6 bases and J lost 0; bases outside the gene matches: 8. CDR3 sequence reads: CASRPREGASTDTQYF. DNA of the CDR3: TGTGCCAGCAGACCCCGGGAGGGAGCAAGCACAGATACGCAGTATTTT.

This clone appeared a single time. The chain uses TRBV10-1 and TRBJ2-1, with D unresolved. Trimming stripped 5 bases from V and 3 bases from J, with 17 bases between. CDR1 and CDR2 (germline): WNHNN, SYGVQD (reference sequence). The CDR3 spans 16 residues. CDR3: CASSLGNGPLYNEQFF. DNA of the CDR3: TGCGCCAGCAGTCTCGGAAATGGACCCCTCTACAATGAGCAGTTCTTC.

V and J are TRBV11-3 and TRBJ2-5; D possibly corresponds to TRBD1 (6 bases). The CDR3 is 14 residues long. CDR1 and CDR2 from the germline V gene are SGHNT and YENEEA. The ends were cut back, 5 bases at V and 1 base at J, with 11 bases in the middle. The CDR3 region is CASSRWGLQETQYF. In nucleotides, the CDR3 is TGTGCCAGCAGCCGCTGGGGGCTCCAAGAGACCCAGTACTTC.

This clone was counted only a few times. V and J are TRBV6-6 and TRBJ1-1, with D hard to call. The germline V gene encodes CDR1 MNHNY and CDR2 SVGAGI (reference sequence). Deletions cut 6 bases from V and 1 base from J, with 6 bases between. This CDR3 spans 12 amino acids. For the CDR3, the DNA is TGTGCCAGCAGATTACCGAACACTGAAGCTTTCTTT. Protein: CASRLPNTEAFF.

In this sample, this clone turned up once. The CDR3 nucleotides read TGTGCCAGCAGCCAAAGAGGCGTGGGGGAGACCCAGTACTTC. It is translated as CASSQRGVGETQYF. V is TRBV4-2 and J is TRBJ2-5; D is undetermined. Per the germline V gene, CDR1 is LGHNA and CDR2 is YNFKEQ. The ends were cut back, 2 bases at V and 5 bases at J, with 12 bases in the middle. This CDR3 has 14 residues.

Turning to this clone: Other DNA sequences in the same sample also yield this CDR3. The rearrangement joins TRBV20-1 to TRBJ2-7; D gene uncertain. There are 11 residues in the CDR3. V lost 1 base and J lost 1, with 2 bases in between. Germline lookup yields CDR1 DFQATT and CDR2 SNEGSKA (reference sequence). The CDR3 sequence is CSARGSYEQYF. CDR3 nucleotide sequence: TGCAGTGCTAGAGGTTCCTACGAGCAGTACTTC.

In this sample, this clone turned up a few times. The sample contains more than one DNA sequence encoding this CDR3. The CDR3 sequence is CASSPRTGGTEAFF. CDR3 in DNA: TGCGCCAGCAGCCCACGGACAGGGGGTACTGAAGCTTTCTTT. V usage is TRBV4-1 and J usage is TRBJ1-1; 10 nucleotides line up with TRBD1. V lost 4 bases and J lost 5; bases outside the gene matches: 4. The CDR3 runs 14 residues. CDR1 and CDR2 from the germline V gene are MGHRA and YSYEKL.

V is TRBV7-9 and J is TRBJ2-3; possibly TRBD1 or TRBD2 for D (5 bases each). Per germline, CDR1 SEHNR and CDR2 FQNEAQ (reference sequence). The CDR3 has 14 amino acids. The germline V and J ends were trimmed by 5 bases and 0 bases, with 9 bases remaining between them. CDR3 residues: CASSVRDSTDTQYF. CDR3 DNA sequence: TGTGCCAGCAGCGTTCGGGACAGCACAGATACGCAGTATTTT.

The chain is built from TRBV7-2 and TRBJ2-7, with 9 bases identical to TRBD2. CDR1 is SGHTA and CDR2 is FQGNSA in the germline V gene. The CDR3 is 14 residues long. Trimming removed 4 bases from V and 4 bases from J; junction bases left unmatched: 5. Here the CDR3 reads CASSWGLAGYEQYF. In nucleotides, the CDR3 is TGTGCCAGCAGCTGGGGACTAGCAGGATACGAGCAGTACTTC. Together with reference TRBV7-2 and TRBJ2-7, the CDR3 gives the full variable domain: GAGVSQSPSNKVTEKGKDVELRCDPISGHTALYWYRQSLGQGLEFLIYFQGNSAPDKSGLPSDRFSAERTGGSVSTLTIQRTQQEDSAVYLCASSWGLAGYEQYFGPGTRLTVT.

Points on this clone: The germline gene is not matched at one end of the junction; a read error may be the cause. V is TRBV11-2 and J is TRBJ2-7, with D possibly being TRBD2 (5 bases). CDR1 and CDR2 (germline): SGHAT, FQNNGV. The CDR3 has 11 amino acids. DNA of the CDR3: TGTGCCAGCAGCTTCGGTCCCGGACTGATCTTC. Protein: CASSFGPGLIF.

The chain has TRBV4-1 and TRBJ1-5, with unresolved D. This CDR3 is 14 amino acids long. The V and J ends lost 0 bases and 3 bases respectively, with 6 bases between them. The germline CDR1 and CDR2 sequences are MGHRA and YSYEKL. The CDR3 sequence is CASSQDYDNQPQHF. The CDR3 region has the DNA TGCGCCAGCAGCCAAGACTATGACAATCAGCCCCAGCATTTT.